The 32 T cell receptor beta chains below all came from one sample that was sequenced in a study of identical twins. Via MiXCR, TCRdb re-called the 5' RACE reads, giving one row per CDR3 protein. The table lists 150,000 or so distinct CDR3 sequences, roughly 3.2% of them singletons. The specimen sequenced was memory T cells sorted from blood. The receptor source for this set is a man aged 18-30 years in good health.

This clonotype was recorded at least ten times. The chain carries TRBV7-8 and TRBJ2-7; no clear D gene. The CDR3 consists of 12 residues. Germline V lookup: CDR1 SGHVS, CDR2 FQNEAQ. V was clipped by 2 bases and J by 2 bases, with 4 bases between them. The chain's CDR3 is CASSLKPYEQYV. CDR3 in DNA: TGTGCCAGCAGCTTAAAACCCTACGAGCAGTACGTC.

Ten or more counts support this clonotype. CDR3 in amino acids: CSGSGRAFNEQFF. The CDR3 region has the DNA TGCAGCGGAAGCGGGAGGGCCTTCAATGAGCAGTTCTTC. The chain is built from TRBV29-1 and TRBJ2-1; 10 nucleotides align to TRBD2. This CDR3 is 13 amino acids long. The junction had 6 bases not matched to a gene; V was cut back by 7 bases and J by 6 bases. Germline CDR1 and CDR2: SQVTM and ANQGSEA.

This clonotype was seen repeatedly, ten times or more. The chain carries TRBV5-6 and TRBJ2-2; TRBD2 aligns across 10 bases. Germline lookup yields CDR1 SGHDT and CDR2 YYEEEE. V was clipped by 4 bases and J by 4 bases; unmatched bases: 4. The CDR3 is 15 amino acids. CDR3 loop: CASSRAGGTTGELFF. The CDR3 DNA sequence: TGTGCCAGCAGCCGAGCGGGAGGGACCACCGGGGAGCTGTTTTTT. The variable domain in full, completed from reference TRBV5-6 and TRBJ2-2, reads DAGVTQSPTHLIKTRGQQVTLRCSPKSGHDTVSWYQQALGQGPQFIFQYYEEEERQRGNFPDRFSGHQFPNYSSELNVNALLLGDSALYLCASSRAGGTTGELFFGEGSRLTVL.

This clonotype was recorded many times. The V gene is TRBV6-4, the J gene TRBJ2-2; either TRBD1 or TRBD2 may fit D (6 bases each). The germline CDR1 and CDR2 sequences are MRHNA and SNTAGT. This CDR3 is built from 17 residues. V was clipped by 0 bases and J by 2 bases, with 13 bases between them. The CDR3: CASSDSFGGPNTGELFF. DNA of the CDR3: TGTGCCAGCAGTGACTCTTTCGGGGGCCCAAACACCGGGGAGCTGTTTTTT.

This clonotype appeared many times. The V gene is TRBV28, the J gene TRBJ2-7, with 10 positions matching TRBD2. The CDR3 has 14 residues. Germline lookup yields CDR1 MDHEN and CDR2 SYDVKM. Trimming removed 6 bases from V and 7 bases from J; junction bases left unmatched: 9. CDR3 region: CASSHTSGTREQYV. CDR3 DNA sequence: TGTGCCAGCAGCCATACTAGCGGGACTCGAGAGCAGTACGTC.

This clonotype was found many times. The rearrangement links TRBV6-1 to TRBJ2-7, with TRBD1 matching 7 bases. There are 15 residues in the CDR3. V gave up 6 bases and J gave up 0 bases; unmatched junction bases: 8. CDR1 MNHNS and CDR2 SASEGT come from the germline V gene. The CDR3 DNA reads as TGTGCCAGCAGCGAACGGACAGGACCCTCCTACGAGCAGTACGTC. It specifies CASSERTGPSYEQYV.

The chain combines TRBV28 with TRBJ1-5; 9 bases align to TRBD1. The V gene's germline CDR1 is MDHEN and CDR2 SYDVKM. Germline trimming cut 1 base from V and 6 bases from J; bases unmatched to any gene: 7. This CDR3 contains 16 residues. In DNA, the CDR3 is TGTGCCAGCAGTTTATTGCTCCAGGGACAGGGTCAGCCCCAGCATTTT. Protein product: CASSLLLQGQGQPQHF.

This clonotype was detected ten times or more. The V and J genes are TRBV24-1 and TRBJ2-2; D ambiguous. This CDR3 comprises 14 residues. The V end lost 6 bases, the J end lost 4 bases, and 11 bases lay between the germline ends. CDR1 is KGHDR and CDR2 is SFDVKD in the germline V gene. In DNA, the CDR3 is TGTGCCACCAGTATTCCGGGCGCCACCGGGGAGCTGTTTTTT. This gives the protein CATSIPGATGELFF.

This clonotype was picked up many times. The CDR3 nucleotides are TGTGCCAGCAGTGGCAGGGGGCATTACGAGCAGTACTTC. It encodes CASSGRGHYEQYF. This sequence joins TRBV12-3 or TRBV12-4 and TRBJ2-7, with 8 nucleotides matching TRBD1. The CDR3 has 13 amino acids. The trim removed 5 bases at V and 4 bases at J, leaving 4 bases unmatched.

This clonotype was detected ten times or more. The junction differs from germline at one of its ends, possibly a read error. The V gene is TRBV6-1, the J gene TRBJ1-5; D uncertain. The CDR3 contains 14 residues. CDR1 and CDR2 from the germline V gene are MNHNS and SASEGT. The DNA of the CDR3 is TGTGCCAGCAGTCAAGCCCACGGCAATCAGCCCCAGCATTTT. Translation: CASSQAHGNQPQHF.

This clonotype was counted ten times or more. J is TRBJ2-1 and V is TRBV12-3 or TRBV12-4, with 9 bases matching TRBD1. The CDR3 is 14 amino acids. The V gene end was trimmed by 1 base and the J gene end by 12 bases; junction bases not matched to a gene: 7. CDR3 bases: TGTGCCAGCAGTTTAGTGGGACAGGGACCCTCGCAGTTCTTC. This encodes CASSLVGQGPSQFF.

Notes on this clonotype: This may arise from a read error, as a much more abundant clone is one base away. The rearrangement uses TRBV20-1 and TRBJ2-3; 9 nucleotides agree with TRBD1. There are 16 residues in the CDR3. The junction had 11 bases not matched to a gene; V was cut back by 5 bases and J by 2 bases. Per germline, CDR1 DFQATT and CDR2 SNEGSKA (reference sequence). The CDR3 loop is CSAPIRTGDTTDTQYF. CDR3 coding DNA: TGCAGTGCTCCAATCAGGACAGGGGACACCACAGATACGCAGTATTTT.

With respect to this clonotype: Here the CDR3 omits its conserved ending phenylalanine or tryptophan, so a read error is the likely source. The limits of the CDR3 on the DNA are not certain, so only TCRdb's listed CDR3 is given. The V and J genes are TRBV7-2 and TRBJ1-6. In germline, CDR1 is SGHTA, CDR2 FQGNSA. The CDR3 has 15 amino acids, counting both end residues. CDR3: CASLKDRVNNSPLLL.

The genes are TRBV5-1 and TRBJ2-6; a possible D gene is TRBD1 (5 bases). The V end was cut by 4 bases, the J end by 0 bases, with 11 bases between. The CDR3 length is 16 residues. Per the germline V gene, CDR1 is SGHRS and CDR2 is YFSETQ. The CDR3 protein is CASSPQGSSGANVLTF. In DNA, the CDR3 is TGCGCCAGCAGCCCTCAGGGTAGCTCTGGGGCCAACGTCCTGACTTTC.

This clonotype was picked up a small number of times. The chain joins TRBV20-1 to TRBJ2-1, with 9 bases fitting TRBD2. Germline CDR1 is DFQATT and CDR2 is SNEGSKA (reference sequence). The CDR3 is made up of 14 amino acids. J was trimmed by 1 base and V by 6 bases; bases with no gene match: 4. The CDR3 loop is CSARSGRSYNEQFF. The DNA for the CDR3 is TGCAGTGCGAGGAGCGGGAGGTCCTACAATGAGCAGTTCTTC.

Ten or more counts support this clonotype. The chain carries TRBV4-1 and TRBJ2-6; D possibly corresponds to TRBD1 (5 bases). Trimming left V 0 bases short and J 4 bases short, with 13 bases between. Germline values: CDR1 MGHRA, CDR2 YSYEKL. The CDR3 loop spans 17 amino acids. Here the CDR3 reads CASSQDLQGRGANVLTF. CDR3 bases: TGCGCCAGCAGCCAAGATCTTCAGGGTAGGGGGGCCAACGTCCTGACTTTC.

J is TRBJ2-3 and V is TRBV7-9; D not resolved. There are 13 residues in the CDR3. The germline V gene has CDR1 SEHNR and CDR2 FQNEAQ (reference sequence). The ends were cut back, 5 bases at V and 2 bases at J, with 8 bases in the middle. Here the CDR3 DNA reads TGTGCCAGCAGCCCCTACCCCACAGATACGCAGTATTTT. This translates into CASSPYPTDTQYF.

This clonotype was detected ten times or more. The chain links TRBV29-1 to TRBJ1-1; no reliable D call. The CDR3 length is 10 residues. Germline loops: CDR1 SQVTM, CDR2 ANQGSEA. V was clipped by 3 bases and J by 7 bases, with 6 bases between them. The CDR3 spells CSVDDGEAFF. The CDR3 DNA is TGCAGCGTTGACGACGGTGAAGCTTTCTTT. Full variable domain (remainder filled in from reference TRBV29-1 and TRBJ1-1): SAVISQKPSRDICQRGTSLTIQCQVDSQVTMMFWYRQQPGQSLTLIATANQGSEATYESGFVIDKFPISRPNLTFSTLTVSNMSPEDSSIYLCSVDDGEAFFGQGTRLTVV.

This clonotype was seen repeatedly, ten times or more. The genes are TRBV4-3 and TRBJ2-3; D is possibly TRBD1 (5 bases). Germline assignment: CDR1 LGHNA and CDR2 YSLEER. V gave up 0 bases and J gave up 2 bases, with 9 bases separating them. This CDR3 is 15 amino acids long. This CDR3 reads CASSQDIGDTDTQYF. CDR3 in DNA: TGCGCCAGCAGCCAAGACATAGGGGACACAGATACGCAGTATTTT.

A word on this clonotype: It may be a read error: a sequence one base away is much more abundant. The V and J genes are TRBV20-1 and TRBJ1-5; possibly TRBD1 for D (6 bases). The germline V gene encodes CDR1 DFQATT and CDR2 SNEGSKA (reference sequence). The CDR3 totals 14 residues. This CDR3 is CSAKDSSSNQPQPF. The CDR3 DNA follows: TGCAGTGCAAAGGACAGTTCTAGCAATCAGCCCCAGCCTTTT.

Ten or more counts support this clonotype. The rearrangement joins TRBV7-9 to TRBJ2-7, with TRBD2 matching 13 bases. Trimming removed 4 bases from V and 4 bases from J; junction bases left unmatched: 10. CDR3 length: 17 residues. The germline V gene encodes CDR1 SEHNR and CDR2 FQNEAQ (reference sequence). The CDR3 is CASSSSLLAGGLYEQYF. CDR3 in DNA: TGTGCCAGCAGCTCGTCCCTACTAGCGGGAGGGCTATACGAGCAGTACTTC.

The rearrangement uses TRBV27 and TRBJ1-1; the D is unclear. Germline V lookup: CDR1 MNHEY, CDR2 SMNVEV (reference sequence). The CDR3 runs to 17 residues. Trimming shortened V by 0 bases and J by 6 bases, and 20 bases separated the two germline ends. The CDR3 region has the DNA TGTGCCAGCAGTTTATCAGCACACGAGCTTTTCGGCTCTGAAGCTTTCTTT. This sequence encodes CASSLSAHELFGSEAFF.

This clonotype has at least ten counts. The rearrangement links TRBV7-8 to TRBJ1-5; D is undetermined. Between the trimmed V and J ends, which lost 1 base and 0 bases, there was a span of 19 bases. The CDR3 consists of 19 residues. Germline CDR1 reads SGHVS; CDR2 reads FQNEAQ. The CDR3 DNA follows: TGTGCCAGCAGCTTAGGGGCGGGCCTCCATGTGGATAGCAATCAGCCCCAGCATTTT. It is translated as CASSLGAGLHVDSNQPQHF.

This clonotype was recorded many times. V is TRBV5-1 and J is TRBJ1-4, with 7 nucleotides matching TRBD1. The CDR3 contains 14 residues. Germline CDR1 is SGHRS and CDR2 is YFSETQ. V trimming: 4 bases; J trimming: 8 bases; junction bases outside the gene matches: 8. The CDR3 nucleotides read TGCGCCAGCAGCATGACAGGGTTGGAAGAAAAACTGTTTTTT. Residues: CASSMTGLEEKLFF.

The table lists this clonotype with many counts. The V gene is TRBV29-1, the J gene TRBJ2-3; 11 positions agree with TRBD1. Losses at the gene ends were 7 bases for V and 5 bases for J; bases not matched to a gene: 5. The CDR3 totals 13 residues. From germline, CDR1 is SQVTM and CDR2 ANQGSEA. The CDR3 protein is CSEDRGLGDTQYF. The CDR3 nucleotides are TGCAGCGAGGACAGGGGGCTTGGAGATACGCAGTATTTT.

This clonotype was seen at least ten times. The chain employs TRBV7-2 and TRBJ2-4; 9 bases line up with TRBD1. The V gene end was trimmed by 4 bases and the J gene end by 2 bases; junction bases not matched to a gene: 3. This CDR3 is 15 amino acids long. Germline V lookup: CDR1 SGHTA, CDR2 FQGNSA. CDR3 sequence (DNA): TGTGCCAGCAGCTCAGGGACAGGGACCAAAAACATTCAGTACTTC. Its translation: CASSSGTGTKNIQYF.

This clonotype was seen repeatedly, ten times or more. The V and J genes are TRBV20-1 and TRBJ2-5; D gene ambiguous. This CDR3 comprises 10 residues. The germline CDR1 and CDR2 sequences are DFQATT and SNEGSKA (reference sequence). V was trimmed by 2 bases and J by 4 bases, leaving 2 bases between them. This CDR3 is CSARLETQYF. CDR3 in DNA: TGCAGTGCTAGACTAGAGACCCAGTACTTC.

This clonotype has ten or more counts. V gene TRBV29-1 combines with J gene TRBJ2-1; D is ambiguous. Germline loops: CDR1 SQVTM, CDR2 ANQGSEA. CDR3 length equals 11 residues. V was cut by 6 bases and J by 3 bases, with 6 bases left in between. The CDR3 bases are TGCAGCGTCGCCAACTACAATGAGCAGTTCTTC. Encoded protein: CSVANYNEQFF.

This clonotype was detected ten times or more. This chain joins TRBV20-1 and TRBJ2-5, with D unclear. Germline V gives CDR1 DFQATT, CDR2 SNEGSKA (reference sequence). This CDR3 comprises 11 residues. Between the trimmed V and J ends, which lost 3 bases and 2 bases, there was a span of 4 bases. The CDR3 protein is CSARVQETQYF. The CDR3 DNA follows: TGCAGTGCTAGGGTACAAGAGACCCAGTACTTC.

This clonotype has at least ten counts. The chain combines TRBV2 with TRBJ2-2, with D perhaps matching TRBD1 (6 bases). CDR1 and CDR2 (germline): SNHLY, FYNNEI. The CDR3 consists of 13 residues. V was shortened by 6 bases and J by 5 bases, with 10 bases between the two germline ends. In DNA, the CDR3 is TGTGCCAGCAGAGAGACAGGAACCGGGGAGCTGTTTTTT. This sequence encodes CASRETGTGELFF. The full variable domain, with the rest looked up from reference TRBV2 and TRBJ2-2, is EPEVTQTPSHQVTQMGQEVILRCVPISNHLYFYWYRQILGQKVEFLVSFYNNEISEKSEIFDDQFSVERPDGSNFTLKIRSTKLEDSAMYFCASRETGTGELFFGEGSRLTVL.

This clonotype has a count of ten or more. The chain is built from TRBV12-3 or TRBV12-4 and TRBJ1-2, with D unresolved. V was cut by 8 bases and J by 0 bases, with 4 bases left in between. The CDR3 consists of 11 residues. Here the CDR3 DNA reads TGTGCCAGCGGTGCTAACTATGGCTACACCTTC. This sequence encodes CASGANYGYTF.

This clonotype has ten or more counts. CDR3 residues: CASSPLNGNQPQHF. The CDR3 region has the DNA TGTGCCAGCAGTCCCCTAAATGGCAATCAGCCCCAGCATTTT. The chain employs TRBV27 and TRBJ1-5; D is unclear. Trimming took off 5 bases at V and 2 bases at J, with 10 bases between the two ends. Germline V CDR1 and CDR2: MNHEY, SMNVEV (reference sequence). The length of the CDR3 is 14 residues.